The 25 T cell receptor beta chains given below trace back to one sample, sequenced in a study of OX40 agonist ivuxolimab in advanced cancers. The method was immunoSEQ multiplex PCR; TCRdb's version includes in-frame clones alone and lacks a portion of them. Among 65,000 to 80,000 clones listed, approximately 91% were seen once. The sample consisted of CD4+ or CD8+ T cells sorted from blood, taken in a trial of the OX40 agonist ivuxolimab. These receptors were collected from an adult with an advanced solid tumor such as melanoma, head and neck, liver or kidney cancer.

The rearrangement uses TRBV19 and TRBJ2-1; 7 nucleotides match TRBD2. The CDR3 totals 16 residues. Trimming cost V 4 bases and J 9 bases; bases outside gene matches: 15. The germline V gene has CDR1 LNHDA and CDR2 SQIVND (reference sequence). The CDR3, as DNA: TGTGCCAGTAGTAAGGACAAAGGGGCGCGGGAGAGTGAGCAGTTCTTC. As protein: CASSKDKGARESEQFF.

This clone occurred a few times. The V call is TRBV2, the J call TRBJ2-2; 8 positions match TRBD2. Looked up from germline, CDR1 is SNHLY and CDR2 is FYNNEI. The CDR3 is 15 residues long. V lost 4 bases, J lost 8 bases, and 9 bases stayed unmatched. As DNA, the CDR3 is TGTGCCAGCAGTGTAGAAGGACTAGCTGCGGGGGAGCTGTTTTTT. It codes for CASSVEGLAAGELFF.

The CDR3, as DNA: TGCGCCAGCAGGGGGGATCCTAATGAAAAACTGTTTTTT. This gives the protein CASRGDPNEKLFF. The chain has TRBV5-1 and TRBJ1-4, with D possibly matching TRBD1 (5 bases). V was pared by 5 bases and J by 3 bases, with 8 bases between. Germline V gene lookup returns CDR1 SGHRS and CDR2 YFSETQ. There are 13 residues in the CDR3.

V usage is TRBV5-5 and J usage is TRBJ2-1; 7 bases align to TRBD1. V was clipped by 4 bases and J by 0 bases; unmatched bases: 7. The CDR3 consists of 16 residues. CDR1 and CDR2 from the germline V gene are SGHKS and YYEKEE (reference sequence). CDR3 loop: CASSPPTGLSYNEQFF. The CDR3 DNA is TGTGCCAGCAGCCCGCCGACAGGGCTCTCCTACAATGAGCAGTTCTTC.

The chain is built from TRBV14 and TRBJ1-6; 9 nucleotides align to TRBD1. The junction had 6 bases not matched to a gene; V was cut back by 4 bases and J by 5 bases. CDR3 size: 16 residues. CDR1 is SGHDN, CDR2 FVKESK, per germline. CDR3 nucleotides: TGTGCCAGCAGCCTGGACAGGGGTGGGGATAATTCACCCCTCCACTTT. Translating it yields CASSLDRGGDNSPLHF.

The chain has TRBV7-9 and TRBJ1-1, with 10 bases fitting TRBD1. This CDR3 is built from 12 residues. CDR1 is SEHNR, CDR2 FQNEAQ, per germline (reference sequence). V gave up 4 bases and J gave up 8 bases; unmatched junction bases: 1. This chain's CDR3 is CASSSTGGEAFF. DNA for the CDR3: TGTGCCAGCAGCTCGACAGGGGGCGAAGCTTTCTTT.

V and J are TRBV7-2 and TRBJ1-1; D gene ambiguous. Germline lookup yields CDR1 SGHTA and CDR2 FQGNSA. The CDR3 extends over 14 amino acids. V was cut by 6 bases and J by 2 bases, with 13 bases left in between. CDR3 sequence reads: CASRSGGVNTEAFF. Written as DNA, the CDR3 is TGTGCCAGCAGGTCAGGCGGGGTAAACACTGAAGCTTTCTTT. The whole variable domain, remainder taken from reference TRBV7-2 and TRBJ1-1, is GAGVSQSPSNKVTEKGKDVELRCDPISGHTALYWYRQSLGQGLEFLIYFQGNSAPDKSGLPSDRFSAERTGGSVSTLTIQRTQQEDSAVYLCASRSGGVNTEAFFGQGTRLTVV.

V is TRBV7-2 and J is TRBJ1-2, with D maybe TRBD1 (5 bases). CDR1 and CDR2 from the germline V gene are SGHTA and FQGNSA. Deletions cut 3 bases from V and 6 bases from J, with 11 bases between. The CDR3 is made up of 13 amino acids. The CDR3 region is CASSFGGGNGYTF. The CDR3 bases are TGTGCCAGCAGCTTTGGGGGTGGGAATGGCTACACCTTC.

This clone occurred once. V is TRBV11-2 and J is TRBJ1-2; no reliable D call. The CDR3 loop spans 15 amino acids. Germline CDR1 SGHAT, CDR2 FQNNGV. Trimming shortened V by 1 base and J by 2 bases, and 11 bases separated the two germline ends. The CDR3: CASSLAGRGNYGYTF. In DNA, the CDR3 is TGTGCCAGCAGCTTAGCAGGCAGAGGGAACTATGGCTACACCTTC.

The chain recombines TRBV11-2 with TRBJ2-7, with D perhaps matching TRBD2 (5 bases). Trimming cost V 0 bases and J 3 bases, with 15 bases left between them. The CDR3 spans 16 residues. Germline CDR1 and CDR2: SGHAT and FQNNGV. The CDR3 nucleotides are TGTGCCAGCAGCTTAGATCGGGTGGGAGCCGTCTACGAGCAGTACTTC. Amino acid sequence: CASSLDRVGAVYEQYF. Full variable domain (missing parts from reference TRBV11-2 and TRBJ2-7): EAGVAQSPRYKIIEKRQSVAFWCNPISGHATLYWYQQILGQGPKLLIQFQNNGVVDDSQLPKDRFSAERLKGVDSTLKIQPAKLEDSAVYLCASSLDRVGAVYEQYFGPGTRLTVT.

The chain links TRBV2 to TRBJ2-3; TRBD2 is a possible D gene (5 bases). Between the trimmed V and J ends, which lost 8 bases and 2 bases, there was a span of 14 bases. The CDR3 has 14 residues. Germline CDR1 is SNHLY and CDR2 is FYNNEI. The DNA for the CDR3 is TGTGCCAGCGGGGAAGGAGGCCCCACAGATACGCAGTATTTT. This translates into CASGEGGPTDTQYF.

V gene TRBV6-1 combines with J gene TRBJ2-3; no firm D call. Germline V gene data show CDR1 as MNHNS and CDR2 as SASEGT. The CDR3 loop spans 11 amino acids. Trimming pared 6 bases from V and 2 bases from J, leaving 3 bases between. In nucleotides, the CDR3 is TGTGCCAGCAGAGCCACAGATACGCAGTATTTT. Amino acids: CASRATDTQYF.

For this clone: The same CDR3 is also encoded by other DNA sequences in this sample. V and J are TRBV9 and TRBJ2-3; a possible D gene is TRBD2 (6 bases). The CDR3 is 14 residues long. V lost 2 bases and J 3 bases, leaving 10 bases between the germline ends. Germline-derived CDR1 and CDR2 are SGDLS and YYNGEE. CDR3 bases: TGTGCCAGCAGCGTCGGAGGGAGAACAGATACGCAGTATTTT. This sequence encodes CASSVGGRTDTQYF. The complete variable domain, with remaining parts taken from reference TRBV9 and TRBJ2-3, reads DSGVTQTPKHLITATGQRVTLRCSPRSGDLSVYWYQQSLDQGLQFLIQYYNGEERAKGNILERFSAQQFPDLHSELNLSSLELGDSALYFCASSVGGRTDTQYFGPGTRLTVL.

The gene calls are TRBV4-1 and TRBJ1-1, with 8 bases that match TRBD1. The J segment lost 11 bases and the V segment lost 0 bases, leaving 5 bases of the junction unmatched. The germline V gene has CDR1 MGHRA and CDR2 YSYEKL. CDR3 length: 13 residues. This chain's CDR3 is CASSQDRDRRAFF. The CDR3 DNA sequence: TGCGCCAGCAGCCAAGATAGGGACAGGCGGGCTTTCTTT.

In this sample, this clone turned up once. The chain uses TRBV6-6 and TRBJ1-4; D remains ambiguous. Deletions cut 5 bases from V and 7 bases from J, with 20 bases between. CDR1 is MNHNY, CDR2 SVGAGI, per germline (reference sequence). This CDR3 is 16 amino acids long. This chain's CDR3 is CASSLPHGGEFEKLFF. In nucleotides, the CDR3 is TGTGCCAGCAGTCTCCCTCATGGAGGAGAATTTGAAAAACTGTTTTTT.

The V and J genes are TRBV16 and TRBJ2-5, with D perhaps being TRBD1 or TRBD2 (6 bases each). Deletions cut 4 bases from V and 5 bases from J, with 23 bases between. The CDR3 loop spans 17 amino acids. Per the germline V gene, CDR1 is KGHSY and CDR2 is FQNENV. The CDR3 protein is CASSPLGGRRGAETQYF. The CDR3 DNA reads as TGTGCCAGCAGCCCGCTTGGGGGGCGCAGGGGAGCGGAGACCCAGTACTTC.

This clone appeared a single time. The rearrangement links TRBV5-6 to TRBJ2-3; unclear D gene. The V end was cut by 0 bases, the J end by 1 base, with 9 bases between. CDR1 and CDR2 from the germline V gene are SGHDT and YYEEEE. There are 15 residues in the CDR3. The CDR3: CASSLASTGTDTQYF. The CDR3 DNA follows: TGTGCCAGCAGCTTGGCCTCCACGGGCACAGATACGCAGTATTTT.

The V and J genes are TRBV5-4 and TRBJ2-5, with TRBD1 matching 8 bases. CDR1 and CDR2 from the germline V gene are SGHNT and YYREEE (reference sequence). CDR3 length: 14 amino acids. The ends lost 4 bases at V and 2 bases at J; junction bases unmatched: 4. The CDR3 sequence: CASSGTGAQETQYF. Written as DNA, the CDR3 is TGTGCCAGCAGCGGGACAGGAGCTCAAGAGACCCAGTACTTC.

The gene calls are TRBV28 and TRBJ2-1; 7 positions agree with TRBD1. Trimming cost V 2 bases and J 12 bases; bases outside gene matches: 10. The CDR3 covers 14 residues. The V gene's germline CDR1 is MDHEN and CDR2 SYDVKM. Written as DNA, the CDR3 is TGTGCCAGCAGTTTAGGCCAGGGGGATTTCTTGCAGTTCTTC. It translates to CASSLGQGDFLQFF.

The CDR3 nucleotides read TGTGCCAGCAGTAACGGGTTTCAGCCCCAGCATTTT. Its translation is CASSNGFQPQHF. The gene calls are TRBV6-5 and TRBJ1-5; D remains ambiguous. V dropped 5 bases and J dropped 6 bases, with 8 bases sitting between them. From germline, CDR1 is MNHEY and CDR2 SVGAGI. The CDR3 extends over 12 amino acids.

This clone was detected a few times. The V gene is TRBV5-4, the J gene TRBJ2-5; TRBD2 matches 7 bases. Germline lookup yields CDR1 SGHNT and CDR2 YYREEE (reference sequence). V gave up 4 bases and J gave up 5 bases; unmatched junction bases: 8. CDR3 length equals 14 residues. In DNA, the CDR3 is TGTGCCAGCAGCCCAACTAGCGTCCATGAGACCCAGTACTTC. Its translation is CASSPTSVHETQYF.

V usage is TRBV7-3 and J usage is TRBJ2-2; a possible D gene is TRBD2 (7 bases). This CDR3 has 16 amino acids. The germline V and J ends were trimmed by 3 bases and 7 bases, with 18 bases remaining between them. The germline V gene encodes CDR1 SGHTA and CDR2 FQGTGA. The CDR3 nucleotides are TGTGCCAGCAGCTTCGGACTCGCGGGGGCGGGCGGGGAGCTGTTTTTT. Its protein is CASSFGLAGAGGELFF.

The chain joins TRBV7-2 to TRBJ1-1; D ambiguous. The CDR3 length is 13 residues. Germline CDR1 reads SGHTA; CDR2 reads FQGNSA. The V and J ends lost 4 bases and 5 bases respectively, with 11 bases between them. DNA for the CDR3: TGTGCCAGCAGCTCGAGGATTGAGACTGAAGCTTTCTTT. This gives the protein CASSSRIETEAFF.

V is TRBV7-9 and J is TRBJ2-3; TRBD2 aligns across 16 bases. CDR1 SEHNR and CDR2 FQNEAQ come from the germline V gene (reference sequence). Trimming took 4 bases from V and 4 from J; bases not matched to a gene: 2. The length of the CDR3 is 16 residues. As DNA, the CDR3 is TGTGCCAGCAGCTCGGGACTAGCGGGAGGGGCAGATACGCAGTATTTT. Translation gives CASSSGLAGGADTQYF.

The chain has TRBV7-6 and TRBJ2-7, with D possibly matching TRBD1 (5 bases). The V end was cut by 0 bases, the J end by 5 bases, with 11 bases between. CDR3 length: 14 amino acids. CDR1 is SGHVS and CDR2 is FNYEAQ in the germline V gene. The CDR3 loop reads CASSLAQGRHEQYF. The CDR3 DNA follows: TGTGCCAGCAGCTTAGCGCAGGGCCGTCACGAGCAGTACTTC.